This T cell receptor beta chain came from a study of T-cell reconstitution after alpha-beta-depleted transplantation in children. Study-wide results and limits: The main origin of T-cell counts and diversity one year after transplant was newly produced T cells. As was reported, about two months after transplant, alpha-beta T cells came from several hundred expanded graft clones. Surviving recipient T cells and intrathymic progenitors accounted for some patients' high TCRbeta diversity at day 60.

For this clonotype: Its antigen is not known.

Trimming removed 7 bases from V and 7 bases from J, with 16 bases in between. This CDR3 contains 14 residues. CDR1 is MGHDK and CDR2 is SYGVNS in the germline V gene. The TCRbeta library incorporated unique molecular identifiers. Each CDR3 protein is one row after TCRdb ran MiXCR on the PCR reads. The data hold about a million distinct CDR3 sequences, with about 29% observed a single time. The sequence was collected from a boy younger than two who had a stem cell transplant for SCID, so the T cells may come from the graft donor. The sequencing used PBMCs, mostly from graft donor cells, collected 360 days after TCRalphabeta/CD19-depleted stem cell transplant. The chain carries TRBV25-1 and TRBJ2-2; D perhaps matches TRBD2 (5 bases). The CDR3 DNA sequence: TGTGCCAGCACCTCTACGGAGGTTGTCGGGGAGCTGTTTTTT. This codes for CASTSTEVVGELFF.